The 26 T cell receptor beta chains below were found in one sample sequenced in a study of blood T cell repertoires in COVID-19. The assay was immunoSEQ multiplex PCR, and TCRdb's table has in-frame clones only and misses some. Among hundreds of thousands of clones listed, around 83% were seen once. The source material was peripheral blood. The receptor source for this set is a woman aged 55-69 years with active or convalescent COVID-19.

This rearrangement joins TRBV28 to TRBJ1-5; 7 bases are shared with TRBD1. CDR1 and CDR2 from the germline V gene are MDHEN and SYDVKM. V lost 6 bases to trimming and J lost 3 bases; unmatched junction nucleotides: 8. The CDR3 loop spans 15 amino acids. The CDR3: CASSPGQEFNQPQHF. The CDR3 DNA follows: TGTGCCAGCAGCCCCGGACAGGAGTTCAATCAGCCCCAGCATTTT.

This rearrangement joins TRBV2 to TRBJ2-7; D uncertain. The V end lost 5 bases, the J end lost 0 bases, and 11 bases lay between the germline ends. From germline, CDR1 is SNHLY and CDR2 FYNNEI. There are 14 residues in the CDR3. CDR3 DNA: TGTGCCAGCAGTCCCGACTTGCGCTCCTACGAGCAGTACTTC. This codes for CASSPDLRSYEQYF. The full variable domain, completed using reference TRBV2 and TRBJ2-7, is EPEVTQTPSHQVTQMGQEVILRCVPISNHLYFYWYRQILGQKVEFLVSFYNNEISEKSEIFDDQFSVERPDGSNFTLKIRSTKLEDSAMYFCASSPDLRSYEQYFGPGTRLTVT.

V and J are TRBV6-5 and TRBJ2-5, with 11 positions matching TRBD2. CDR1 is MNHEY and CDR2 is SVGAGI in the germline V gene. J was trimmed by 0 bases and V by 2 bases; bases with no gene match: 2. The CDR3 has 16 amino acids. The CDR3 sequence: CASSYRLAGYQETQYF. The CDR3 DNA is TGTGCCAGCAGTTACAGACTAGCGGGGTACCAAGAGACCCAGTACTTC.

J is TRBJ1-4 and V is TRBV4-1, with a weak D call TRBD1 (6 bases). The CDR3 consists of 15 residues. Trimming removed 4 bases at V and 6 bases at J, with 15 bases between. Germline V CDR1 and CDR2: MGHRA, YSYEKL. The CDR3, as DNA: TGCGCCAGCAGCCCCCCCTGGGGGCAGGATGAAAAACTGTTTTTT. It is translated as CASSPPWGQDEKLFF.

This clone has just a few counts. The rearrangement joins TRBV7-9 to TRBJ1-2; tentatively, D is TRBD1 (6 bases). V lost 9 bases, J lost 0 bases, and 14 bases lay in between. CDR3 size: 14 residues. CDR1 is SEHNR and CDR2 is FQNEAQ in the germline V gene (reference sequence). CDR3 sequence reads: CASHGGHSNYGYTF. The CDR3 DNA sequence: TGTGCCAGTCACGGGGGGCATTCTAACTATGGCTACACCTTC.

The chain is built from TRBV10-1 and TRBJ2-1; 8 nucleotides match TRBD1. Germline-derived CDR1 and CDR2 are WNHNN and SYGVQD (reference sequence). With 6 bases clipped from V and 2 bases from J, the junction kept 12 bases outside the gene matches. This CDR3 region has 17 residues. The CDR3 sequence is CASRKHHRDRTYNEQFF. Written as DNA, the CDR3 is TGCGCCAGCAGGAAGCACCACCGGGACAGGACCTACAATGAGCAGTTCTTC.

V and J are TRBV5-1 and TRBJ2-1, with TRBD1 matching over 12 bases. V lost 6 bases to trimming and J lost 6 bases; unmatched junction nucleotides: 10. Germline assignment: CDR1 SGHRS and CDR2 YFSETQ. The CDR3 runs to 16 residues. In nucleotides, the CDR3 is TGCGCCAGCACCTCGGGACAGGGGGCCTCCGGCAATGAGCAGTTCTTC. Its translation is CASTSGQGASGNEQFF.

This clone was found a few times. The rearrangement uses TRBV21-1 and TRBJ2-2; the table's D call of TRBD1 was not tested on the DNA. TRBV21-1 is annotated as a pseudogene. CDR3 length equals 16 residues. The CDR3 loop is CASSSRRTGETGELFF. The CDR3, as DNA: TGTGCCAGCAGCTCAAGACGGACAGGGGAGACCGGGGAGCTGTTTTTT.

The V and J genes are TRBV5-5 and TRBJ2-6, with 7 bases identical to TRBD1. Germline CDR1 SGHKS, CDR2 YYEKEE (reference sequence). Trimming at V came to 5 bases and at J to 4 bases, leaving 6 bases not matched to a gene. The CDR3 totals 15 residues. DNA for the CDR3: TGTGCCAGCAGAAGGGGGCAGATAGGGGCCAACGTCCTGACTTTC. Translating it yields CASRRGQIGANVLTF.

V usage is TRBV7-8 and J usage is TRBJ1-5; 8 nucleotides agree with TRBD1. Losses at the gene ends were 4 bases for V and 6 bases for J; bases not matched to a gene: 8. The CDR3 runs to 15 residues. Germline loops: CDR1 SGHVS, CDR2 FQNEAQ. The CDR3 loop reads CASSSTGDYSQPQHF. The CDR3 DNA is TGTGCCAGCAGCTCGACAGGGGACTATAGTCAGCCCCAGCATTTT. Filled out from reference TRBV7-8 and TRBJ1-5, the complete variable domain reads GAGVSQSPRYKVAKRGQDVALRCDPISGHVSLFWYQQALGQGPEFLTYFQNEAQLDKSGLPSDRFFAERPEGSVSTLKIQRTQQEDSAVYLCASSSTGDYSQPQHFGDGTRLSIL.

The chain uses TRBV5-1 and TRBJ1-1; possible D gene TRBD1, 5 bases. Trimming cost V 3 bases and J 0 bases, with 18 bases left between them. Germline V gene sequence: CDR1 SGHRS, CDR2 YFSETQ. The CDR3 sequence is 17 residues long. The CDR3 reads CASSSPTGTTLNTEAFF. The CDR3 nucleotides are TGCGCCAGCAGCTCGCCTACAGGTACTACCTTGAACACTGAAGCTTTCTTT.

This sequence joins TRBV11-1 and TRBJ2-5, with 7 bases aligning to TRBD2. Germline values: CDR1 SGHAT, CDR2 FQDESV (reference sequence). The CDR3 totals 14 residues. V shed 0 bases, J shed 4 bases, and the junction held 2 bases outside the gene matches. CDR3 sequence (DNA): TGTGCCAGCAGCTTAGCCGCTAGCGGAGAGACCCAGTACTTC. Translation: CASSLAASGETQYF.

V gene TRBV19 combines with J gene TRBJ1-1; D is perhaps TRBD1 (6 bases). The germline gives CDR1 LNHDA, CDR2 SQIVND (reference sequence). Trimming pared 6 bases from V and 3 bases from J, leaving 17 bases between. This CDR3 contains 15 residues. The CDR3 is CASRKSDSVDTEAFF. The DNA for the CDR3 is TGTGCCAGTAGGAAATCGGACAGTGTGGACACTGAAGCTTTCTTT.

This rearrangement joins TRBV30 to TRBJ1-1; no reliable D call. CDR1 and CDR2 (germline): GTSNPN, SVGIG (reference sequence). With 2 bases removed from V and 2 bases from J, the gap between germline ends came to 12 bases. There are 14 residues in the CDR3. In DNA, the CDR3 is TGTGCCTGGAGTAGAGGGTCCCCTAACACTGAAGCTTTCTTT. Translation: CAWSRGSPNTEAFF. Full variable domain (remainder filled in from reference TRBV30 and TRBJ1-1): SQTIHQWPATLVQPVGSPLSLECTVEGTSNPNLYWYRQAAGRGLQLLFYSVGIGQISSEVPQNLSASRPQDRQFILSSKKLLLSDSGFYLCAWSRGSPNTEAFFGQGTRLTVV.

The chain has TRBV5-4 and TRBJ2-5, with TRBD1 matching 8 bases. This CDR3 region has 15 residues. Losses at the gene ends were 4 bases for V and 5 bases for J; bases not matched to a gene: 10. CDR1 is SGHNT, CDR2 YYREEE, per germline (reference sequence). CDR3 bases: TGTGCCAGCAGCCTAACCCAGACAGGGGCCGAGACCCAGTACTTC. Translation: CASSLTQTGAETQYF.

J is TRBJ1-2 and V is TRBV2, with 8 bases that match TRBD1. The V gene end was trimmed by 7 bases and the J gene end by 4 bases; junction bases not matched to a gene: 2. Germline V CDR1 and CDR2: SNHLY, FYNNEI. The CDR3 runs 12 residues. CDR3 sequence: CASKTGAYGYTF. The DNA of the CDR3 is TGTGCCAGCAAGACAGGGGCCTATGGCTACACCTTC.

A few counts support this clone. The V and J genes are TRBV2 and TRBJ1-5; TRBD1 might be the D (5 bases). Germline V CDR1 and CDR2: SNHLY, FYNNEI. The CDR3 sequence is 17 residues long. With 7 bases removed from V and 0 bases from J, the gap between germline ends came to 19 bases. For the CDR3, the DNA is TGTGCCAGCACCATTTGGGGGGGAAGGGGTAGCAATCAGCCCCAGCATTTT. As protein: CASTIWGGRGSNQPQHF.

The chain uses TRBV21-1 and TRBJ2-5; TRBD2, the D gene given by the table, was not confirmed from the DNA. TRBV21-1 constitutes a pseudogene. The length of the CDR3 is 14 residues. DNA of the CDR3: TGTGCCAGCAGCAAACACGTAGCCAGAGAGACCCAGTACTTC. Amino acid sequence: CASSKHVARETQYF.

The rearrangement links TRBV2 to TRBJ2-7, with D possibly being TRBD2 (5 bases). The CDR3 runs 14 residues. The ends were cut back, 1 base at V and 6 bases at J, with 13 bases in the middle. CDR1 and CDR2 (germline): SNHLY, FYNNEI. The CDR3 loop reads CASSEVRGLAEQYF. The CDR3 region has the DNA TGTGCCAGCAGTGAAGTACGGGGTTTAGCCGAGCAGTACTTC.

CDR3 coding DNA: TGTGCCACCCAGACAGAATTATCCTATGGCTACACCTTC. Its translation: CATQTELSYGYTF. V and J are TRBV6-5 and TRBJ1-2, with TRBD1 as a possible D gene (5 bases). Trimming removed 10 bases at V and 4 bases at J, with 16 bases between. The CDR3 is made up of 13 amino acids. In germline, CDR1 is MNHEY, CDR2 SVGAGI.

V usage is TRBV7-8 and J usage is TRBJ1-6, with TRBD1 matching 7 bases. V was pared by 2 bases and J by 5 bases, with 6 bases of the junction left unmatched. CDR1 and CDR2 from the germline V gene are SGHVS and FQNEAQ. The CDR3 length is 16 residues. The DNA for the CDR3 is TGTGCCAGCAGCTTAATAAGGACAGGCGATAATTCACCCCTCCACTTT. Its protein product is CASSLIRTGDNSPLHF.

The chain employs TRBV27 and TRBJ2-3, with D possibly matching TRBD1 (5 bases). The ends were cut back, 4 bases at V and 1 base at J, with 12 bases in the middle. This CDR3 region has 15 residues. Germline V gene data show CDR1 as MNHEY and CDR2 as SMNVEV (reference sequence). The CDR3 protein is CASSSYSTGTDTQYF. The CDR3 DNA follows: TGTGCCAGCAGTTCCTACTCGACAGGCACAGATACGCAGTATTTT.

The chain links TRBV7-3 to TRBJ2-5, with TRBD1 identical over 9 bases. V trimming: 5 bases; J trimming: 5 bases; junction bases outside the gene matches: 6. Germline V gene sequence: CDR1 SGHTA, CDR2 FQGTGA. There are 14 residues in the CDR3. The CDR3 sequence is CASSRDRVWETQYF. The CDR3 DNA is TGTGCCAGCAGCCGGGACAGGGTGTGGGAGACCCAGTACTTC.

The chain is built from TRBV19 and TRBJ1-6; 10 nucleotides agree with TRBD1. The V gene's germline CDR1 is LNHDA and CDR2 SQIVND (reference sequence). This CDR3 region has 16 residues. With V trimmed by 6 bases and J by 9 bases, 11 bases remained unmatched. CDR3 loop: CASSPGDRGVPSPLHF. The CDR3, as DNA: TGTGCCAGTAGCCCGGGGGACAGGGGTGTCCCTTCACCCCTCCACTTT.

The chain employs TRBV6-2 or TRBV6-3 and TRBJ1-2, with TRBD1 matching 10 bases. The trim removed 4 bases at V and 6 bases at J, leaving 8 bases unmatched. The CDR3 totals 15 residues. Germline V gene sequence: CDR1 MNHEY, CDR2 SVGEGT. The CDR3 nucleotides are TGTGCCAGCAGTTCCCGACAGGGGGCAGTGGATGGCTACACCTTC. Translation: CASSSRQGAVDGYTF.

The chain combines TRBV27 with TRBJ1-5; 9 bases align to TRBD1. CDR3 length: 14 amino acids. CDR1 is MNHEY, CDR2 SMNVEV, per germline (reference sequence). With 5 bases clipped from V and 7 bases from J, the junction kept 6 bases outside the gene matches. The CDR3 reads CASSPDRGWQPQHF. CDR3 bases: TGTGCCAGCAGTCCCGACAGGGGGTGGCAGCCCCAGCATTTT.